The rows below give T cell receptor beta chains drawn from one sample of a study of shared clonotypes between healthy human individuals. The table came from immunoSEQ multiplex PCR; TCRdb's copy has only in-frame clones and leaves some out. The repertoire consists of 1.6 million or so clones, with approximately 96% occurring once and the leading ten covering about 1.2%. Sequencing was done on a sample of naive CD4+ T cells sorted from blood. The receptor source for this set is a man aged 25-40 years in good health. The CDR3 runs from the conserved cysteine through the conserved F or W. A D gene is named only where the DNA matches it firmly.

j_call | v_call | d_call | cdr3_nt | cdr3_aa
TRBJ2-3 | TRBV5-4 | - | TGTGCCAGCAGCCCGGAGGGCGTAGATACGCAGTATTTT | CASSPEGVDTQYF
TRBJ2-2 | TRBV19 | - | TGTGCCAGTTCGCGACAGCTGAACACCGGGGAGCTGTTTTTT | CASSRQLNTGELFF
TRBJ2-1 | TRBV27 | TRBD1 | TGTGCCAGCAGTTTACGGCAGGGGGCCTACAATGAGCAGTTCTTC | CASSLRQGAYNEQFF
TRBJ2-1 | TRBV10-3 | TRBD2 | TGTGCCATCAGTGAACCTTCTAGCGGTTACCCCTACAATGAGCAGTTCTTC | CAISEPSSGYPYNEQFF
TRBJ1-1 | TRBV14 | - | TGTGCCAGCAGCCGAGGGGGTGTCGGCACTGAAGCTTTCTTT | CASSRGGVGTEAFF
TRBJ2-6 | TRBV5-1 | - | TGCGCCAGCAGCTTCGGTGGGGGAAAGGGGACTGGGGCCAACGTCCTGACTTTC | CASSFGGGKGTGANVLTF
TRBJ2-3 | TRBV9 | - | TGTGCCAGCAGCGTCGGCGGGATGATAGATACGCAGTATTTT | CASSVGGMIDTQYF
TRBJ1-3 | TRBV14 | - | TGTGCCAGCAGCCAAGAGTCGTGGGGGGCCATTTACTCTGGAAACACCATATATTTT | CASSQESWGAIYSGNTIYF
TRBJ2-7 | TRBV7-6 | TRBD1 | TGTGCCAGCAGCTTAGGAGGGGACAGTTCCTACGAGCAGTACTTC | CASSLGGDSSYEQYF
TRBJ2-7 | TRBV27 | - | TGTGCCAGCAGTTTAGTTGGACAGAAGTACGAGCAGTACTTC | CASSLVGQKYEQYF
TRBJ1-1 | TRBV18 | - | TGTGCCAGCTCACCACGGCCAGGGGTTGACACTGAAGCTTTCTTT | CASSPRPGVDTEAFF
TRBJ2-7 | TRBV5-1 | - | TGCGCCAGCAGCTTGGCGGACGACGGCAGGGGAGGTTTAGGGCAGTACTTC | CASSLADDGRGGLGQYF
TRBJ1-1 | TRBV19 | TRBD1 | TGTGCCAGTAAAGAGGCGAGAGGACAGGGTGAAGCTTTCTTT | CASKEARGQGEAFF
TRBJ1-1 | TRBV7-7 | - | TGTGCCAGCAGCTTATTCATGAACACTGAAGCTTTCTTT | CASSLFMNTEAFF
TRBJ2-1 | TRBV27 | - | TGTGCCAGCTGCACCTCCCGGGCCTCCTACAATGAGCAGTTCTTC | CASCTSRASYNEQFF